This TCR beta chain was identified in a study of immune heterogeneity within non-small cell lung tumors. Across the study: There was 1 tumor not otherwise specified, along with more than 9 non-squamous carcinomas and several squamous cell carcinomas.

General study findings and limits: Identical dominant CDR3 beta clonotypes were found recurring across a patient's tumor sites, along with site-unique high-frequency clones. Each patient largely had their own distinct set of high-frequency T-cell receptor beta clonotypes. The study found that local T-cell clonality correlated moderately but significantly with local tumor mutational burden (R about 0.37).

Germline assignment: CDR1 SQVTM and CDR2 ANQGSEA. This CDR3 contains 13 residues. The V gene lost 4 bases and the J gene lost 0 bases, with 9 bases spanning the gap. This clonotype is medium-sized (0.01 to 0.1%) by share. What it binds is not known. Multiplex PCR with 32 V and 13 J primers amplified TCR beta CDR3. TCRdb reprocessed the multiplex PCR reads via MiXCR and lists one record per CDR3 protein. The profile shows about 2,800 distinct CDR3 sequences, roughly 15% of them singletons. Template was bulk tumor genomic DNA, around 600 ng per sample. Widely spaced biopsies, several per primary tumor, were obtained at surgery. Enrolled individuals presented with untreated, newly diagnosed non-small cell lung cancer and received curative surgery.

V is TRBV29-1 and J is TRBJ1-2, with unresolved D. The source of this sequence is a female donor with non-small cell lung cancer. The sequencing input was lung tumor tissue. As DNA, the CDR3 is TGCAGCGTTGGGTCAGAAACTAACTATGGCTACACCTTC. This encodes CSVGSETNYGYTF.